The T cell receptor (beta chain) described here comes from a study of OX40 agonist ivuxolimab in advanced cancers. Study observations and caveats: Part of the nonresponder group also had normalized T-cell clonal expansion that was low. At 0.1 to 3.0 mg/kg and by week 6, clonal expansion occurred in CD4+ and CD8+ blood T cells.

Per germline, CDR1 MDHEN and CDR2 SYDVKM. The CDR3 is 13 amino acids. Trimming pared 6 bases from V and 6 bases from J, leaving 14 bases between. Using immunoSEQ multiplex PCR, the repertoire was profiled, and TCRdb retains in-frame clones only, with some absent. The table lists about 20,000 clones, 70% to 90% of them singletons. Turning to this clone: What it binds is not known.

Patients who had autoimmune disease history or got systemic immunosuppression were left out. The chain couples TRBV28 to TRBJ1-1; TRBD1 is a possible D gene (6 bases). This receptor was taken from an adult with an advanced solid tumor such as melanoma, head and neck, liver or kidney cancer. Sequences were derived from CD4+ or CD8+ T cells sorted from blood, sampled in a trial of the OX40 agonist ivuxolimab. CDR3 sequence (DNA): TGTGCCAGCAGACTACAGGGAGTATCTGAAGCTTTCTTT. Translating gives CASRLQGVSEAFF.